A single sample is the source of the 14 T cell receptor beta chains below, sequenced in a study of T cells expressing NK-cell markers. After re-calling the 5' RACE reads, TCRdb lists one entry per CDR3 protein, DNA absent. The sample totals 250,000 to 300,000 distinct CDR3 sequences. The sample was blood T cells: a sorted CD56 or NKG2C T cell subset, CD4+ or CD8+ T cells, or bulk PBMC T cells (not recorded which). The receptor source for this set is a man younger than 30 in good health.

The CDR3 is CASSLQGTGEQYF. V and J are TRBV7-3 and TRBJ2-7; TCRdb lists TRBD1, though no DNA is available to test this call. Germline CDR1 and CDR2: SGHTA and FQGTGA. CDR3 length: 13 amino acids.

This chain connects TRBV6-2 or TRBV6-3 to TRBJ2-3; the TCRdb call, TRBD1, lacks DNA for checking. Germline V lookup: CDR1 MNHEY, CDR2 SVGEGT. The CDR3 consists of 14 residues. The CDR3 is CASSDRDPADTQYF.

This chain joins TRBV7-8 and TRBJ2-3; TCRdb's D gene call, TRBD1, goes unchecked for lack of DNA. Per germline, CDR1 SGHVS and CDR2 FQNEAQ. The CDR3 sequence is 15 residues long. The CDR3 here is CASSLPGQGSDTQYF.

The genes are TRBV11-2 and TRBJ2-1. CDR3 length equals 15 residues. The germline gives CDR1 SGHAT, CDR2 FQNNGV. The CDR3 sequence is CASSLVVSSYNEQFF.

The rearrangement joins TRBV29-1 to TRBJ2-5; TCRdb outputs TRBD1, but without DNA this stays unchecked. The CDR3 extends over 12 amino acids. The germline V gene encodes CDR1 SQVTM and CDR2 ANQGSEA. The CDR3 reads CSGRQGRETQYF.

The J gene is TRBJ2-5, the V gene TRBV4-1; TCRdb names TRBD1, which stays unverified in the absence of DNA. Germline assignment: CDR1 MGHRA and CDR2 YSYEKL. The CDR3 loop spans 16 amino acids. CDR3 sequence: CASSPKARQDGKTQYF.

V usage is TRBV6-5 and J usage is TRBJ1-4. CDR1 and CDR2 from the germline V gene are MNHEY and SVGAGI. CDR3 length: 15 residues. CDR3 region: CASSYSRGGGEKLFF.

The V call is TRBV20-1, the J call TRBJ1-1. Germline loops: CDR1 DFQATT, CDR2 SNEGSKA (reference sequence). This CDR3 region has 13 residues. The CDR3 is CSARFRSNTEAFF.

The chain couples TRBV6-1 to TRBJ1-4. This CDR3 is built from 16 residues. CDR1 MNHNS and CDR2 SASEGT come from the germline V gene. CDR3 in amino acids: CASSLRGFATNEKLFF.

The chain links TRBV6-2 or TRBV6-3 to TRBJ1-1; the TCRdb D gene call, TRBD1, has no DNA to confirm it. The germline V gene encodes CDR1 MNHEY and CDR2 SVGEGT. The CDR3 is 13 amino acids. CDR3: CASSRPRLIEAFF.

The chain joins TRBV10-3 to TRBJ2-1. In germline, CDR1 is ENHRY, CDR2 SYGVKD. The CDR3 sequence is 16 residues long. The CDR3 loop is CAISELGLFSYNEQFF.

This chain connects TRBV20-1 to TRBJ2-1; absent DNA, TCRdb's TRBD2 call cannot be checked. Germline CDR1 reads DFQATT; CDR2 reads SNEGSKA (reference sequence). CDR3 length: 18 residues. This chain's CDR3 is CSAAKILPSGFSYNEQFF.

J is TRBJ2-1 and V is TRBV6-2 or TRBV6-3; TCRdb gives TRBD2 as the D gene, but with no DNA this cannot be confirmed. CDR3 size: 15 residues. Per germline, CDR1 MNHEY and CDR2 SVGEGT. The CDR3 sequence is CASSWLGLIYNEQFF.

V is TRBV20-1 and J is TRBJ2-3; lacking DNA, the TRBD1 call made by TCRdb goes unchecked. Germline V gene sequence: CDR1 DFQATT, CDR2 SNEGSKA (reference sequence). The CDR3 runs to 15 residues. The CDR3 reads CSAPRPGRGTDTQYF.